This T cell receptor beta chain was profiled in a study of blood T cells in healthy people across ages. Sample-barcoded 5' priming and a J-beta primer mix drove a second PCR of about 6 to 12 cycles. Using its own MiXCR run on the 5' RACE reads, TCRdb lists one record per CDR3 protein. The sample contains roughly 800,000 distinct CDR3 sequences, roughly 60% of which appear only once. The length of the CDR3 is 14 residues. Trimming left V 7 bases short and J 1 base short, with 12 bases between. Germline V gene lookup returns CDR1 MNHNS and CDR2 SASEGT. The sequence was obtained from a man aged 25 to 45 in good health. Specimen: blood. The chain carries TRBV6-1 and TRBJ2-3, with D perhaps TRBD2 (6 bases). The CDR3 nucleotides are TGTGCCAGCAATTTAGGCGGGGGCACAGATACGCAGTATTTT. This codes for CASNLGGGTDTQYF.